Listed here are 12 T cell receptor beta chains from one sample, sequenced in a study of neurological immune-mediated disorders. TCRdb re-analysed the 5' RACE reads in MiXCR, keeping a single row per CDR3 protein. Among some 37,000 distinct CDR3 sequences listed, around 10% were seen once. Input material: PBMCs. The receptors were sampled from a woman in her 30s with HTLV-1-associated myelopathy (HAM/TSP).

This clonotype was counted many times. The chain joins TRBV20-1 to TRBJ2-7; the match to TRBD2 covers 10 bases. J lost 1 base, V lost 2 bases, and 2 bases had no gene match. Germline CDR1 DFQATT, CDR2 SNEGSKA (reference sequence). This CDR3 comprises 14 residues. The CDR3 DNA reads TGCAGTGCTAGAAGCGGGGGGGCGTCCTACGAGCAGTACTTC. Encoded protein: CSARSGGASYEQYF.

This clonotype has ten or more counts. J is TRBJ2-5 and V is TRBV5-1; tentatively, D is TRBD1 (5 bases). Trimming removed 0 bases at V and 1 base at J, with 16 bases between. The V gene's germline CDR1 is SGHRS and CDR2 YFSETQ. The CDR3 has 17 residues. The CDR3 DNA is TGCGCCAGCAGCTTGGTTTTCGCGCGACAGCCCCAAGAGACCCAGTACTTC. Protein product: CASSLVFARQPQETQYF. Variable domain in full (rest from reference TRBV5-1 and TRBJ2-5): KAGVTQTPRYLIKTRGQQVTLSCSPISGHRSVSWYQQTPGQGLQFLFEYFSETQRNKGNFPGRFSGRQFSNSRSEMNVSTLELGDSALYLCASSLVFARQPQETQYFGPGTRLLVL.

This chain's CDR3 is CASSVGGLGEQYF. The CDR3 coding sequence is TGTGCCAGCAGCGTAGGGGGGTTGGGAGAGCAGTACTTC. The gene calls are TRBV9 and TRBJ2-7, with D possibly being TRBD1 or TRBD2 (5 bases each). V lost 0 bases and J 7 bases, leaving 11 bases between the germline ends. The CDR3 length is 13 residues. Germline V gene sequence: CDR1 SGDLS, CDR2 YYNGEE.

The chain links TRBV30 to TRBJ2-7; tentative D call: TRBD2 (6 bases). V lost 5 bases to trimming and J lost 0 bases, with 14 bases between them. This CDR3 is built from 14 residues. Per the germline V gene, CDR1 is GTSNPN and CDR2 is SVGIG (reference sequence). CDR3 residues: CAWGAGRFSYEQYF. The CDR3 DNA reads TGTGCCTGGGGAGCGGGTCGGTTCTCCTACGAGCAGTACTTC.

This clonotype was seen at least ten times. The chain uses TRBV5-1 and TRBJ2-3; possible D gene TRBD2, 6 bases. Trimming removed 7 bases at V and 2 bases at J, with 14 bases between. Germline CDR1 and CDR2: SGHRS and YFSETQ. This CDR3 spans 14 amino acids. CDR3 nucleotide sequence: TGCGCCAGCGGAGGGGCACTTAACACAGATACGCAGTATTTT. Protein product: CASGGALNTDTQYF.

This clonotype was seen at least ten times. V is TRBV10-3 and J is TRBJ2-1; D may be TRBD2 (6 bases). The CDR3 extends over 15 amino acids. The germline CDR1 and CDR2 sequences are ENHRY and SYGVKD. Trimming took off 3 bases at V and 5 bases at J, with 14 bases between the two ends. The CDR3 DNA sequence: TGTGCCATCAGTGACTGGCGGGGCGATAACAATGAGCAGTTCTTC. Encoded protein: CAISDWRGDNNEQFF.

This clonotype was seen many times. V is TRBV18 and J is TRBJ1-2, with 8 bases matching TRBD1. Germline CDR1 and CDR2: KGHSH and LQKENI. The CDR3 runs 15 residues. V lost 0 bases to trimming and J lost 4 bases; unmatched junction nucleotides: 4. CDR3 DNA sequence: TGTGCCAGCTCACCACCGGAGACAGGGGTCTATGGCTACACCTTC. Protein product: CASSPPETGVYGYTF.

Note on this clonotype: A read error may account for a junction end that differs from germline. This chain joins TRBV29-1 and TRBJ1-2; D is unclear. This CDR3 has 12 residues. Germline V CDR1 and CDR2: SQVTM, ANQGSEA. The CDR3 DNA sequence: TGCAGCGTTGAGGTAGCAAACTATGGCTACAACTTC. This translates into CSVEVANYGYNF.

The table lists this clonotype with many counts. The chain recombines TRBV6-5 with TRBJ2-6; D may match TRBD1 or TRBD2 (6 bases each). CDR1 is MNHEY, CDR2 SVGAGI, per germline. V dropped 5 bases and J dropped 4 bases, with 18 bases sitting between them. The length of the CDR3 is 17 residues. The chain's CDR3 is CASSRIRGGTGANVLTF. The CDR3 DNA sequence: TGTGCCAGCAGTCGTATACGAGGGGGGACCGGGGCCAACGTCCTGACTTTC.

This clonotype was counted at least ten times. The V and J genes are TRBV6-6 and TRBJ1-1; D possibly corresponds to TRBD1 (5 bases). The CDR3 is made up of 16 amino acids. Germline values: CDR1 MNHNY, CDR2 SVGAGI (reference sequence). V lost 0 bases, J lost 10 bases, and 21 bases lay in between. Written as DNA, the CDR3 is TGTGCCAGCAGTTACTCGATGGTAGGGGCGGGAGCTGGAGCTTTCTTT. Amino acid sequence: CASSYSMVGAGAGAFF.

This sequence joins TRBV5-1 and TRBJ1-1; D not resolved. This CDR3 contains 15 residues. V lost 0 bases and J 0 bases, leaving 9 bases between the germline ends. The germline V gene encodes CDR1 SGHRS and CDR2 YFSETQ. The CDR3 bases are TGCGCCAGCAGCTTGGATGAGGGCTTGAACACTGAAGCTTTCTTT. Translated: CASSLDEGLNTEAFF.

This clonotype was observed at least ten times. The rearrangement links TRBV11-2 to TRBJ2-5; either TRBD1 or TRBD2 may fit D (5 bases each). There are 14 residues in the CDR3. The germline gives CDR1 SGHAT, CDR2 FQNNGV. Trimming stripped 6 bases from V and 5 bases from J, with 16 bases between. The CDR3: CASSMSRERETQYF. The CDR3 nucleotides are TGTGCCAGCAGTATGAGCAGGGAGAGGGAGACCCAGTACTTC. Using reference TRBV11-2 and TRBJ2-5 for the parts outside the CDR3, the full variable domain is EAGVAQSPRYKIIEKRQSVAFWCNPISGHATLYWYQQILGQGPKLLIQFQNNGVVDDSQLPKDRFSAERLKGVDSTLKIQPAKLEDSAVYLCASSMSRERETQYFGPGTRLLVL.